Listed below are T cell receptor beta chains from one sample, sequenced in a study of shared clonotypes between healthy human individuals. The assay was immunoSEQ multiplex PCR, and TCRdb's table has in-frame clones only and misses some. The repertoire includes hundreds of thousands of clones, about 96% of them detected once, and less than 0.12% sits in the top ten. The sequenced sample was naive CD8+ T cells sorted from blood. The source is a woman aged 30 to 39 in good health. Each CDR3 is given with its conserved first and last residue. The D gene is left open where the match is weak. The listing skips clone size in some rows; elsewhere it reads once, few, many or a size class.

>TRBJ2-3|TRBV14|.|.
TGTGCCAGCAGGCGGGGACGGTTTAGCACAGATACGCAGTATTTT
CASRRGRFSTDTQYF
>TRBJ2-1|TRBV5-1|.|.
TGCGCCAGCAGCCTTGGATTGGCGGCCCTCAATGAGCAGTTCTTC
CASSLGLAALNEQFF
>TRBJ2-1|TRBV28|.|TRBD1
TGTGCCAGTTCTAGGGACAGGTTACAGTTCTTC
CASSRDRLQFF
>TRBJ2-7|TRBV27|.|TRBD1
TGTGCCAGCAGTTTCCACGGGACAGGGAATCTCGAGCAGTACTTC
CASSFHGTGNLEQYF
>TRBJ1-5|TRBV7-2|once|.
TGTGCCAGCAGCTTAAGGTCTTCCCTAATCCCCAATCAGCCCCAGCATTTT
CASSLRSSLIPNQPQHF
>TRBJ2-1|TRBV7-2|.|.
TGTGCCAGCAACCCCTACAATGAGCAGTTCTTC
CASNPYNEQFF
>TRBJ2-1|TRBV7-6|.|TRBD2
TGTGCCAGCAGCTTAGCACTAGCGGAGACGGGTGAGCAGTTCTTC
CASSLALAETGEQFF
>TRBJ1-1|TRBV29-1|.|.
TGCAGCGGACTTCTGGGACCATCGGGGGGAGCCCACACTGAAGCTTTCTTT
CSGLLGPSGGAHTEAFF
>TRBJ1-5|TRBV19|.|.
TGTGCCAGTAGTGTTTGGGGGATTCAGCCCCAGCATTTT
CASSVWGIQPQHF
>TRBJ2-1|TRBV19|.|.
TGTGCCAGTAGTATCGATCCTAGCTCCTACAATGAGCAGTTCTTC
CASSIDPSSYNEQFF
>TRBJ2-7|TRBV28|.|.
TGTGCCAGCAGCCCAGTGAGGGGGGACTACGAGCAGTACTTC
CASSPVRGDYEQYF
>TRBJ2-7|TRBV29-1|.|.
TGCAGCGTTGAAGACGGCAGGGTCTACGAGCAGTACTTC
CSVEDGRVYEQYF
>TRBJ2-7|TRBV6-5|.|TRBD1
TGTGCCAGCAGTTACTCGAGGGACAGGGGGTTTTACGAGCAGTACTTC
CASSYSRDRGFYEQYF
>TRBJ2-7|TRBV28|.|.
TGTGCCACCAGAGCAGGGTATTACGAGCAGTACTTC
CATRAGYYEQYF
>TRBJ2-1|TRBV5-4|.|.
TGTGCCAGCAGCTTGGAGGCTAGCGAAAAGCAGTTCTTC
CASSLEASEKQFF
>TRBJ2-7|TRBV28|.|TRBD2
TGTGCCAGCAGTTTTTTAAGGGGAGGGAACGAGCAGTACTTC
CASSFLRGGNEQYF
>TRBJ2-5|TRBV28|.|.
TGTGCCAGCAGACAGCTCCAAGAGACCCAGTACTTC
CASRQLQETQYF
>TRBJ1-4|TRBV6-6|.|.
TGTGCCAGCAGTTACTCGACCGGGGATATGGAAAAACTGTTTTTT
CASSYSTGDMEKLFF
>TRBJ1-4|TRBV5-1|.|.
TGCGCCAGCTCTCAGGGTCGGGGGGGAAAACTGTTTTTT
CASSQGRGGKLFF
>TRBJ1-6|TRBV15|.|.
TGTGCCACCGGAACCGGGACCGGTAATTCACCCCTCCACTTT
CATGTGTGNSPLHF
>TRBJ1-3|TRBV5-1|.|.
TGCGCCAGCAGCTTAACAGGGACTAGTGGAAACACCATATATTTT
CASSLTGTSGNTIYF
>TRBJ2-7|TRBV11-2|.|TRBD1
TGTGCCAGCAGTACAGGGGGCCGCTACGAGCAGTACTTC
CASSTGGRYEQYF
>TRBJ2-3|TRBV13|.|TRBD2
TGTGCCAGCAGCTTAGACCGGCCTAGCGGGAGATCTGATACGCAGTATTTT
CASSLDRPSGRSDTQYF
>TRBJ1-2|TRBV29-1|.|.
TGCAGCGTTGTAGGTACAGGGAAATATGGCTACACCTTC
CSVVGTGKYGYTF
>TRBJ2-7|TRBV7-8|once|.
TGTGCCAGCAGCTTAGCAAGGGGACCGCTTCTGGATGCCTACGAGCAGTACTTC
CASSLARGPLLDAYEQYF
>TRBJ2-7|TRBV5-1|.|TRBD1
TGCGCCAGCAGCTTGGCGACAGGGAAAGGCTACGAGCAGTACTTC
CASSLATGKGYEQYF
>TRBJ1-1|TRBV27|.|.
TGTGCCAGTAGGTGGGGGAATGAAGCTTTCTTT
CASRWGNEAFF
>TRBJ1-1|TRBV7-2|once|.
TGTGCCAGCAGCTTAGCGGGGGCGTGGGTGAACACTGAAGCTTTCTTT
CASSLAGAWVNTEAFF
>TRBJ2-2|TRBV28|.|TRBD1
TGTGCCAGCAGTCGACCAGGACAGGGTCGGACCGGGGAGCTGTTTTTT
CASSRPGQGRTGELFF
>TRBJ1-1|TRBV7-9|.|.
TGTGCCAGCAGCTTAGAACCGAAGAGCACTGAAGCTTTCTTT
CASSLEPKSTEAFF
>TRBJ2-7|TRBV27|.|.
TGTGCCAGCAGTTTAGCGTGGGGGCGAGGGGAGCAGTACTTC
CASSLAWGRGEQYF
>TRBJ1-3|TRBV7-6|.|TRBD1
TGTGCCAGCAGCTTAGCATTAGGGACAGGATCCGGAAACACCATATATTTT
CASSLALGTGSGNTIYF
>TRBJ2-3|TRBV4-1|once|TRBD2
TGCGCCAGCAGCCTCCTAACAGCGGGAGTTGCAGATACGCAGTATTTT
CASSLLTAGVADTQYF
>TRBJ2-1|TRBV27|once|TRBD2
TGTGCCAGCAGCCCTAGTGCGGGAGGGTTGTACAATGAGCAGTTCTTC
CASSPSAGGLYNEQFF
>TRBJ2-7|TRBV27|.|.
TGTGCCAGCAGTTTATTGCCGGGCCCCCGGGACGAGCAGTACTTC
CASSLLPGPRDEQYF
>TRBJ1-4|TRBV9|.|TRBD1
TGTGCCAGCAGCGTAGAAGTTGGCAGGGGGCAAACTAATGAAAAACTGTTTTTT
CASSVEVGRGQTNEKLFF
>TRBJ2-7|TRBV15|.|TRBD2
TGTGCCACCAGCAGAGAACTAGCGGGCTCCTACGAGCAGTACTTC
CATSRELAGSYEQYF
>TRBJ2-6|TRBV19|.|.
TGTGCCAGCAGTCGGGGGATTACGAACTCTGGGGCCAACGTCCTGACTTTC
CASSRGITNSGANVLTF
>TRBJ2-7|TRBV11-2|.|TRBD2
TGTGCCAGCCAACTAGCGGGAGGCTACGAGCAGTACTTC
CASQLAGGYEQYF
>TRBJ1-1|TRBV10-2|.|.
TGCGCCAGCAGTGAGGGGGCGCGGGTAGCTTTCTTT
CASSEGARVAFF
>TRBJ1-2|TRBV5-4|.|.
TGTGCCAGCAGCTTCCCCCCCGAGGGTGGCTACACCTTC
CASSFPPEGGYTF
>TRBJ2-7|TRBV28|.|TRBD1
TGTGCCAGCAGACTGACAGGGGATGCCTACGAGCAGTACTTC
CASRLTGDAYEQYF
>TRBJ2-5|TRBV29-1|.|.
TGCAGCGTTGCTGGGGAAGGGGAGGCAGACTGGGAGACCCAGTACTTC
CSVAGEGEADWETQYF
>TRBJ2-7|TRBV7-2|.|.
TGTGCCAGCAGCTTCCACGGTGCCTACGAGCAGTACTTC
CASSFHGAYEQYF
>TRBJ1-1|TRBV28|.|.
TGTGCCAGCAGTATTACCCTTAGGGGGATGAACACTGAAGCTTTCTTT
CASSITLRGMNTEAFF
>TRBJ1-1|TRBV27|.|.
TGTGCCAGCAGTTTTCGCGGAGCTCCGAACACTGAAGCTTTCTTT
CASSFRGAPNTEAFF
>TRBJ2-2|TRBV7-8|.|.
TGTGCCAGCAGCGCACTGGGGGGTTCCGGGGAGCTGTTTTTT
CASSALGGSGELFF
>TRBJ2-2|TRBV7-6|once|.
TGTGCCAGCGGACAGTGGAAAGGGGAGCTGTTTTTT
CASGQWKGELFF
>TRBJ2-1|TRBV6-4|.|TRBD2
TGTGCCAGCAGTGAGTCAGCGGGAGGGGGTGAGCAGTTCTTC
CASSESAGGGEQFF
>TRBJ2-3|TRBV7-2|.|.
TGTGCCAGCAGCTTAGGGGGGACAGATACGCAGTATTTT
CASSLGGTDTQYF
>TRBJ1-4|TRBV6-6|.|TRBD1
TGTGCCAGCAGTTACTCCGACAGGGAGTTCTATGAAAAACTGTTTTTT
CASSYSDREFYEKLFF
>TRBJ2-3|TRBV30|.|.
TGTGCCTGGAGCCGGGGGACGGCAGATACGCAGTATTTT
CAWSRGTADTQYF
>TRBJ1-1|TRBV10-3|.|TRBD1
TGTGCCATCAGTCTGTTGGACAGGGTAGCGAACACTGAAGCTTTCTTT
CAISLLDRVANTEAFF